These T cell receptor beta chains were read from a single sample in a study of T cell responses to AZD1222 COVID-19 vaccine. The table came from immunoSEQ multiplex PCR; TCRdb's copy has only in-frame clones and leaves some out. Among about 170,000 clones listed, around nine tenths were seen once. Sequencing used peripheral blood, obtained on day 0 of AZD1222 vaccination. Receptors originate from an adult in good health. Each CDR3 is given with its conserved first and last residue. D genes are given only for firm matches. Rows may omit the clone size; those that give it use once, few, many or a size class.

len	d_gene	abundance	v_gene	j_gene	CDR3nt	CDR3aa
11	NA	NA	TRBV2	TRBJ2-1	TGTGCCAGCAGTGCTTACAATGAGCAGTTCTTC	CASSAYNEQFF
16	TRBD2	NA	TRBV25-1	TRBJ2-7	TGTGCCAGCAGGGGGACTAGCGGGAGCTACTCCTACGAGCAGTACTTC	CASRGTSGSYSYEQYF
15	TRBD2	once	TRBV11-2	TRBJ2-1	TGTGCCAGCAGCTTAGAAGCGGGAGTGTTCAATGAGCAGTTCTTC	CASSLEAGVFNEQFF
15	NA	NA	TRBV7-6	TRBJ2-7	TGTGCCAGCAGCTTAGAGGGCGGCCGCTCCTACGAGCAGTACTTC	CASSLEGGRSYEQYF
15	NA	NA	TRBV30	TRBJ2-2	TGTGCCTGGAGTGTACAGGGTTGGAACACCGGGGAGCTGTTTTTT	CAWSVQGWNTGELFF
17	TRBD1	NA	TRBV3-1/TRBV3-2	TRBJ1-6	TGTGCCAGCAGCCAAGGATTGACAGGGTTGGATAATTCACCCCTCCACTTT	CASSQGLTGLDNSPLHF
17	TRBD2	NA	TRBV5-4	TRBJ2-2	TGTGCCAGCAGCAACCACCTAGCGGGAGGCTCCACCGGGGAGCTGTTTTTT	CASSNHLAGGSTGELFF
20	TRBD1	NA	TRBV27	TRBJ2-1	TGTGCCAGCAGTTTCGGGACAGGGGGCAGGATGGGGACCACCTACAATGAGCAGTTCTTC	CASSFGTGGRMGTTYNEQFF
13	NA	NA	TRBV4-1	TRBJ2-5	TGCGCCAGCAGCCAAGCTAGCCAGGAGACCCAGTACTTC	CASSQASQETQYF
13	TRBD1	NA	TRBV27	TRBJ1-6	TGTGCCACCAGGGACAGGGGCTCTTCACCCCTCCACTTT	CATRDRGSSPLHF
16	TRBD2	once	TRBV6-6	TRBJ2-1	TGTGCCAGCAGTTACGCTAGCGGGAGGTTCGGGGATGAGCAGTTCTTC	CASSYASGRFGDEQFF